The T cell receptor (beta chain) described here comes from a study of shared clonotypes between healthy human individuals (dated by TCRdb to between 2020 and 2021). For context, the study as a whole: The cohort comprised two women and a few men aged 18 to 49 years. For each donor, three plates each were used for CD4 naive and CD4 memory, two plates were used for CD8 naive, and one plate was used for CD8 memory. To estimate repertoire size and how much clonotypes are shared between individuals, the study performed deep sequencing of blood TCR repertoires from 4 to 6 healthy adults. To increase sequencing depth and limit assay-specific biases, TCR repertoire library preparation and sequencing were carried out by different laboratories using diverse techniques. Between about 0.85 and 9.5 billion PBMCs per donor were obtained by leukapheresis. Beyond this particular receptor, the publication reports: Naive subsets generally had larger estimated clonotype richness than memory subsets. Because the study included only a small number of donors, the genetic and exposure-history diversity represented was limited. Sharing across four donors was observed for approximately 4.6% of naive CD4, about 4% of naive CD8, about 2.5% of memory CD4, and about 0.39% of memory CD8 clonotypes. Compared with non-shared clonotypes, the clonotypes found in all four sorted-subset donors had higher generation probabilities. Pairwise subsampling indicated that sequencing depth was expected to affect the degree of clonotype sharing among donors. Only blood was sampled, and tissue TCR repertoires likely differ from those in blood. Incomplete sequencing was indicated by rarefaction of sorted-subset datasets, despite the large sequencing depth.

The donors were healthy, HIV-negative adults who had no recently reported acute infections or vaccinations. Only Caucasian adults living in Nashville, Tennessee, USA were represented among the donors. CD4+ T cells were enriched by magnetic negative selection; naive cells were then positively selected on CD45RA, and the negative fraction formed the memory subset. Blood was collected by leukapheresis, and PBMCs were isolated by Ficoll-Histopaque density gradient centrifugation and then cryopreserved in liquid nitrogen vapor phase. Purity and quantity of every magnetically sorted T cell population were checked by analytical flow cytometry. Genomic DNA was isolated from every sorted fraction and measured by UV absorbance on a Nanodrop 2000c. Using the deep immunoSEQ assay, multiplex PCR amplified TCR CDR3 regions from genomic DNA. Extracted genomic DNA from each cell subset was distributed evenly across all wells of several immunoSEQ 96-well plates, and each plate was treated as a replicate. For sorted subsets, 200 to 250 ng genomic DNA, equal to 25,000 to 35,000 T cell genomes, was loaded into each replicate PCR. The purified libraries were quantified using a Qubit 3.0 fluorometer, sized with a Bioanalyzer 2100, and then quantified again using the KAPA Library Quantification kit. Every immunoSEQ 96-well plate was sequenced on a dedicated single-read 150-cycle Illumina NextSeq 550 flow cell. From the authors' description of their analysis: Because only junctional sequences without quality scores were contained in the immunoSEQ output, filtering matching that applied to full-length reads could not be performed. To assign V/J genes and CDR3, sequences were annotated using PyIR, a Python wrapper for IgBLAST v1.9, with IMGT germline references. Any read was removed if the V/J assignment was weak (E-value above 1e-6), the CDR3 was missing, or the read contained stop codons, out-of-frame junctions, or ambiguous translated residues. V3J clonotypes were defined by identical inferred V gene, J gene, and CDR3 amino acid sequence. Percentage overlap between repertoires was calculated by dividing the number of shared unique clonotypes by the size of the smaller repertoire. Repertoire richness was assessed with RTK rarefaction, the Chao1 estimator, and Recon v2.1 estimates of unobserved clonotypes. Generation probabilities were computed with OLGA for all TCRbeta clonotypes obtained by the gDNA method from a handful of donors. The clones in this table, taken by TCRdb from immuneACCESS, are in-frame only. Not every clone is retained; where verified, under half of the shortfall comes from an unresolved V gene, and the cause of the rest is unknown. That table gives V, J and clone size, and the DNA gave D and trimming. Across this sample there are about 1.5 million clones, with roughly 96% seen only once. The ten largest clones take up roughly 1.2% of the sample.

For this clone: Its binding antigen is unknown. No much larger clone exists at a distance of one base, and base qualities are not known.

Relative to germline, V is 0 bases shorter and J is 4 bases shorter, with 11 bases between their ends. The CDR3 goes from the cysteine to the phenylalanine over 15 residues. Kept here is only the CDR3 DNA, which spans 45 bases and is read in frame from base 1. The germline V gene (reference sequence) yields MNHNY for CDR1 and SVGAGI for CDR2. Sequenced: naive CD4+ T cells sorted from blood. The cell subset or site label, read with the paper, signifies: CD45RA+ positively selected. The sequence was obtained from a man between 25 and 39 years old in good health. The chain employs TRBV6-6 and TRBJ2-3; the D gene is not confidently resolved. The nucleotide sequence is given as TGTGCCAGCAGTTACTCGTCACGTGGCTCAGATACGCAGTATTTT. This yields the protein CASSYSSRGSDTQYF.